This TCR beta chain was documented in a study of T-cell reconstitution after alpha-beta-depleted transplantation in children. The germline V gene encodes CDR1 SGHTA and CDR2 FQGNSA. The ends were cut back, 2 bases at V and 4 bases at J, with 14 bases in the middle. The CDR3 is 15 amino acids. Unique molecular identifiers featured in how the TCRbeta library was prepared. TCRdb passed the PCR reads through MiXCR, listing each CDR3 protein once. The data hold about 230,000 distinct CDR3 sequences, with approximately 9.5% observed a single time. This clonotype was counted between two and nine times. The sequencing used PBMCs from the stem cell graft donor, collected from the stem cell graft. The sequence was collected from a human donor who donated a stem cell graft to a child with acute lymphoblastic leukemia. The V and J genes are TRBV7-2 and TRBJ1-2; TRBD1 might be the D (5 bases). The CDR3 region is CASSLYPTVPYGYTF. Here the CDR3 DNA reads TGTGCCAGCAGCTTATACCCGACAGTCCCCTATGGCTACACCTTC.